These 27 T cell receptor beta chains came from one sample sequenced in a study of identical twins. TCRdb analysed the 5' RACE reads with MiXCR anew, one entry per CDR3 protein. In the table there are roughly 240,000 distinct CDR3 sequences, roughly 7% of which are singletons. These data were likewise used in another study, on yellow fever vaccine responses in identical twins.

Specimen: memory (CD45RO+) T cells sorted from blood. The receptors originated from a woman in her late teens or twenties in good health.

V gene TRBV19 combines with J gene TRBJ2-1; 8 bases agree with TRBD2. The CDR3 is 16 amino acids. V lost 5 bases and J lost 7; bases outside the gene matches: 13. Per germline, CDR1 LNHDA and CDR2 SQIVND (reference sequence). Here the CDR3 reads CASSGRWRGAVNEQFF. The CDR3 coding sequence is TGTGCCAGTAGTGGGAGGTGGCGGGGGGCCGTAAATGAGCAGTTCTTC.

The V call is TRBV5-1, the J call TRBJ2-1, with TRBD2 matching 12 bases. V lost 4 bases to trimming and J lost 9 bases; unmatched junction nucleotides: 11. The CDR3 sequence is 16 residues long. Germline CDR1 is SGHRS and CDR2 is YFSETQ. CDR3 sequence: CASSLTSSGGAGEQFF. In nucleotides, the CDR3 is TGCGCCAGCAGCCTTACCTCTAGCGGGGGGGCAGGTGAGCAGTTCTTC. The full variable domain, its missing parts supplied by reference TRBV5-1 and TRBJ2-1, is KAGVTQTPRYLIKTRGQQVTLSCSPISGHRSVSWYQQTPGQGLQFLFEYFSETQRNKGNFPGRFSGRQFSNSRSEMNVSTLELGDSALYLCASSLTSSGGAGEQFFGPGTRLTVL.

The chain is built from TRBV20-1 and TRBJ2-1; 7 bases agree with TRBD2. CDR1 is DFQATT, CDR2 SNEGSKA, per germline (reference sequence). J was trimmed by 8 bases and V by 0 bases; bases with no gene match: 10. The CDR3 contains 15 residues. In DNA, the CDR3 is TGCAGTGCTAGAGATCCTGGCGGGGGACTTCATGAGCAGTTCTTC. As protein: CSARDPGGGLHEQFF.

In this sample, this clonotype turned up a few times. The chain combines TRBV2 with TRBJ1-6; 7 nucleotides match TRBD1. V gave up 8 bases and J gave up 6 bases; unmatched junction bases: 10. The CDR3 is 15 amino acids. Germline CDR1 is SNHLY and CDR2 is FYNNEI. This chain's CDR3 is CASDPSGTANSPLHF. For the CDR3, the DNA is TGTGCCAGCGATCCTTCCGGGACAGCTAATTCACCCCTCCACTTT.

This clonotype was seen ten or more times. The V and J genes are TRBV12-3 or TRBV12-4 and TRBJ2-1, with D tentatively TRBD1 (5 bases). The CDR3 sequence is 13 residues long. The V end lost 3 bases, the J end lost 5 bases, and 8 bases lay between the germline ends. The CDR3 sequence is CASSFAGHNEQFF. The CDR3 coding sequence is TGTGCCAGCAGTTTCGCAGGGCACAATGAGCAGTTCTTC.

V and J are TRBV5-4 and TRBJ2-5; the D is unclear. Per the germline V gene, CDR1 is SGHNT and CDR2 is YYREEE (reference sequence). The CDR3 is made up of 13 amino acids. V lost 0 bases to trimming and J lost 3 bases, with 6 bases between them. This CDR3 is CASSLGQEETQYF. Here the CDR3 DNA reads TGTGCCAGCAGCTTGGGGCAGGAAGAGACCCAGTACTTC.

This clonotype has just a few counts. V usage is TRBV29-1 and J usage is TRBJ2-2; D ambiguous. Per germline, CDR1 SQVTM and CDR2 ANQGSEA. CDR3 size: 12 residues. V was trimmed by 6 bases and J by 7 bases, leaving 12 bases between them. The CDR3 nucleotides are TGCAGCGTCCATCAGAGGAGCGGGGAGCTGTTTTTT. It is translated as CSVHQRSGELFF.

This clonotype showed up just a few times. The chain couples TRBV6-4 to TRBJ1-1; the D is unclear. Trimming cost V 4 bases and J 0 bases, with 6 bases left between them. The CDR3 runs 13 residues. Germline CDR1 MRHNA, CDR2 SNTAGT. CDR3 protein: CASSGEMNTEAFF. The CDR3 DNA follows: TGTGCCAGCAGTGGAGAAATGAACACTGAAGCTTTCTTT.

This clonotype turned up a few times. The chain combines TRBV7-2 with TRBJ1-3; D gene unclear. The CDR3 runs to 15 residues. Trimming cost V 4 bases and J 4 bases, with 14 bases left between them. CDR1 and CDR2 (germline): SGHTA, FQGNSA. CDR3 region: CASSSYGPRGNTIYF. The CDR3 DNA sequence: TGTGCCAGCAGCTCTTACGGGCCTAGAGGAAACACCATATATTTT.

The CDR3 sequence is CASSLTASTDTQYF. The CDR3 region has the DNA TGTGCCAGCAGCTTAACTGCCAGCACAGATACGCAGTATTTT. V is TRBV7-3 and J is TRBJ2-3; D not certain. V was clipped by 0 bases and J by 0 bases, with 4 bases between them. Germline CDR1 is SGHTA and CDR2 is FQGTGA. CDR3 length: 14 residues. Full variable domain (remainder filled in from reference TRBV7-3 and TRBJ2-3): GAGVSQTPSNKVTEKGKYVELRCDPISGHTALYWYRQSLGQGPEFLIYFQGTGAADDSGLPNDRFFAVRPEGSVSTLKIQRTERGDSAVYLCASSLTASTDTQYFGPGTRLTVL.

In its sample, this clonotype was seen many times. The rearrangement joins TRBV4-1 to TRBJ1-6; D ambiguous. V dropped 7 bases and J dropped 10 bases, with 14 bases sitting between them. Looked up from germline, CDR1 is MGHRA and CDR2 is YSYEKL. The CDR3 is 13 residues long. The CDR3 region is CASKAQVDSPLHF. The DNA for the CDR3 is TGCGCCAGCAAAGCGCAGGTCGACTCACCCCTCCACTTT.

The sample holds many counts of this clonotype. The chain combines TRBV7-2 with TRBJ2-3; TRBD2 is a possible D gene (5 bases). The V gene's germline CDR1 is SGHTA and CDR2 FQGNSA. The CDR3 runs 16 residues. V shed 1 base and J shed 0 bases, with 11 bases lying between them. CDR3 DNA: TGTGCCAGCAGCTTAGGGTCGGGGTCTAGCACAGATACGCAGTATTTT. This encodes CASSLGSGSSTDTQYF.

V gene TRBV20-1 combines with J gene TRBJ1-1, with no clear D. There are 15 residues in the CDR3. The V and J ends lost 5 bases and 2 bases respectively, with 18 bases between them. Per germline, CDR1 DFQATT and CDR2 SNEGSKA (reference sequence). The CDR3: CSAFDTTTLNTEAFF. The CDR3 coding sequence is TGCAGTGCTTTCGACACTACTACCCTTAACACTGAAGCTTTCTTT.

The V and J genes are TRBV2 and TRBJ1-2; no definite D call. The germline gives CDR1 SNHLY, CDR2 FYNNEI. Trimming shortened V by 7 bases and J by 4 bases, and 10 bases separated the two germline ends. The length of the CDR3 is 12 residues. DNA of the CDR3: TGTGCCAGCACTATTCAAGGCTATGGCTACACCTTC. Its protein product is CASTIQGYGYTF.

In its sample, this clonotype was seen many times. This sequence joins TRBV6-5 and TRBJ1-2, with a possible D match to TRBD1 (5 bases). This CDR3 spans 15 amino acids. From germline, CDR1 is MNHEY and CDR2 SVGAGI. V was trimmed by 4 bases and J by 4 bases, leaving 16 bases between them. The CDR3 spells CASSLRQGVIYGYTF. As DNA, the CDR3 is TGTGCCAGCAGTTTGAGGCAGGGTGTCATCTATGGCTACACCTTC.

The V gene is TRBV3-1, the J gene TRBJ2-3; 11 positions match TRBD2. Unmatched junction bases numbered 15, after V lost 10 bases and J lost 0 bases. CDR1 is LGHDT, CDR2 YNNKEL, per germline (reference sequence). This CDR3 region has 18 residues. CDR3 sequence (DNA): TGTGCCACCTGCAAACATAGCGGGGGGGCAATCAGCACAGATACGCAGTATTTT. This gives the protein CATCKHSGGAISTDTQYF.

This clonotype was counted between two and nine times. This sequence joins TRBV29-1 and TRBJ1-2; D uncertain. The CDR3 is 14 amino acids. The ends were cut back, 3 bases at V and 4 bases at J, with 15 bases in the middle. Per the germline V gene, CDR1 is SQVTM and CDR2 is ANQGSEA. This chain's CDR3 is CSVDGGRSVYGYTF. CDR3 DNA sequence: TGCAGCGTTGATGGTGGCAGGTCGGTCTATGGCTACACCTTC.

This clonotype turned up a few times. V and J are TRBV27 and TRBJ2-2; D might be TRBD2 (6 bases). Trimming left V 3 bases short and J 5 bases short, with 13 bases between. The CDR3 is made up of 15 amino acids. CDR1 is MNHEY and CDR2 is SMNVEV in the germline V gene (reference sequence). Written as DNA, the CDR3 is TGTGCCAGCAGTTTGGCCTTCCGGGGGACCGGGGAGCTGTTTTTT. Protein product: CASSLAFRGTGELFF.

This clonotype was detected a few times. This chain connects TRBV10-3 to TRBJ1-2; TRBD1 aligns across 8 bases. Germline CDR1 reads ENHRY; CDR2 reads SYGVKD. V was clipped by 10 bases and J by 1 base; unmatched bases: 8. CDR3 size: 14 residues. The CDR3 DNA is TGTGCCACCACCGTGACAGGGGATAACTATGGCTACACCTTC. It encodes CATTVTGDNYGYTF.

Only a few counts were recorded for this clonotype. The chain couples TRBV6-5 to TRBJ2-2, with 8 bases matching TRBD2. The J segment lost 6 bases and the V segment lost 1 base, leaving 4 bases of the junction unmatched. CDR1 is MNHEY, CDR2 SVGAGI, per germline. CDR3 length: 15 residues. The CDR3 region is CASSYFGLAAGELFF. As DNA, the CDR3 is TGTGCCAGCAGTTACTTCGGACTAGCTGCCGGGGAGCTGTTTTTT.

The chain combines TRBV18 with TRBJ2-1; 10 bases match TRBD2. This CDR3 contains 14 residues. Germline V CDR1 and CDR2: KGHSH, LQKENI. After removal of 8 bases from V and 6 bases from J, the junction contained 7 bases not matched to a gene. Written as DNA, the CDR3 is TGTGCCAGCGAGCCTAGCGGGAGTCCCAATGAGCAGTTCTTC. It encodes CASEPSGSPNEQFF.

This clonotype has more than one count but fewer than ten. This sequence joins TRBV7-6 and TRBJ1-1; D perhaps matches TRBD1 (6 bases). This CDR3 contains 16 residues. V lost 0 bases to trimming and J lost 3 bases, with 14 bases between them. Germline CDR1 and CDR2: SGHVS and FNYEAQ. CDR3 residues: CASSLAAPRQDTEAFF. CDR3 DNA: TGTGCCAGCAGCTTAGCGGCCCCCCGACAGGACACTGAAGCTTTCTTT.

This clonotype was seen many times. CDR3 in amino acids: CASSILAGPQETQYF. The CDR3 DNA is TGTGCCAGCAGCATATTAGCGGGACCCCAAGAGACCCAGTACTTC. This chain joins TRBV7-6 and TRBJ2-5; TRBD2 aligns across 8 bases. J was trimmed by 1 base and V by 5 bases; bases with no gene match: 6. CDR3 size: 15 residues. CDR1 and CDR2 (germline): SGHVS, FNYEAQ.

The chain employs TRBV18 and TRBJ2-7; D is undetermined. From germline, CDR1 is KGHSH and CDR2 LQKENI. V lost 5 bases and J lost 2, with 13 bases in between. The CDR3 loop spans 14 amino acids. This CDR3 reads CASSTADGAYEQYF. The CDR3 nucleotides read TGTGCCAGCTCAACAGCCGACGGAGCCTACGAGCAGTACTTC. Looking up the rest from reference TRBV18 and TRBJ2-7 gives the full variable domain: NAGVMQNPRHLVRRRGQEARLRCSPMKGHSHVYWYRQLPEEGLKFMVYLQKENIIDESGMPKERFSAEFPKEGPSILRIQQVVRGDSAAYFCASSTADGAYEQYFGPGTRLTVT.

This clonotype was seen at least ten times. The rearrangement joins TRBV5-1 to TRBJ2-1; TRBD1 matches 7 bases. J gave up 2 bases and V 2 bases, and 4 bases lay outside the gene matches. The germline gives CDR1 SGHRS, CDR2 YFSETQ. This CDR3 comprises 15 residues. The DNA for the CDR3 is TGCGCCAGCAGCTTTGGGGGACAGACCTACAATGAGCAGTTCTTC. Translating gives CASSFGGQTYNEQFF.

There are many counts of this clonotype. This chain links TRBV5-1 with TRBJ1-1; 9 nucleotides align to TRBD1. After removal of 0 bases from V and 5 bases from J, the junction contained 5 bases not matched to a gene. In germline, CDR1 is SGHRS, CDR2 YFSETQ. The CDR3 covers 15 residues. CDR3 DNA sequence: TGCGCCAGCAGCTTGGGTGGGACAGGGCGTACTGAAGCTTTCTTT. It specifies CASSLGGTGRTEAFF.

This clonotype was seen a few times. The DNA for the CDR3 is TGTGCTAGTGGTCCCATGGAGTCACGCACAGATACGCAGTATTTT. It specifies CASGPMESRTDTQYF. V usage is TRBV12-5 and J usage is TRBJ2-3; D not certain. Between the trimmed V and J ends, which lost 5 bases and 1 base, there was a span of 13 bases. Germline assignment: CDR1 LGHNT and CDR2 FRNRAP. The CDR3 sequence is 15 residues long.